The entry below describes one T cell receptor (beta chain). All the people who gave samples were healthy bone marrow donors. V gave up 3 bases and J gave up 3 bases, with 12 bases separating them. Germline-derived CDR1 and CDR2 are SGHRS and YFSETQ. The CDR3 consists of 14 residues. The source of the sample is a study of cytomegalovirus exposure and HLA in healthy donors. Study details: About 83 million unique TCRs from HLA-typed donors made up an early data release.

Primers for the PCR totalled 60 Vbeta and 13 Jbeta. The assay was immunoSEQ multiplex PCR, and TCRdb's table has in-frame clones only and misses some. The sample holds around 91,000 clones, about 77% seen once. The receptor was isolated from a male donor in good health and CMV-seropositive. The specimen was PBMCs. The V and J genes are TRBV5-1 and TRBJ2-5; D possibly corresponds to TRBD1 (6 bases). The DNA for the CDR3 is TGCGCCAGCAGCTGGACAGAGTTGGAAGAGACCCAGTACTTC. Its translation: CASSWTELEETQYF.